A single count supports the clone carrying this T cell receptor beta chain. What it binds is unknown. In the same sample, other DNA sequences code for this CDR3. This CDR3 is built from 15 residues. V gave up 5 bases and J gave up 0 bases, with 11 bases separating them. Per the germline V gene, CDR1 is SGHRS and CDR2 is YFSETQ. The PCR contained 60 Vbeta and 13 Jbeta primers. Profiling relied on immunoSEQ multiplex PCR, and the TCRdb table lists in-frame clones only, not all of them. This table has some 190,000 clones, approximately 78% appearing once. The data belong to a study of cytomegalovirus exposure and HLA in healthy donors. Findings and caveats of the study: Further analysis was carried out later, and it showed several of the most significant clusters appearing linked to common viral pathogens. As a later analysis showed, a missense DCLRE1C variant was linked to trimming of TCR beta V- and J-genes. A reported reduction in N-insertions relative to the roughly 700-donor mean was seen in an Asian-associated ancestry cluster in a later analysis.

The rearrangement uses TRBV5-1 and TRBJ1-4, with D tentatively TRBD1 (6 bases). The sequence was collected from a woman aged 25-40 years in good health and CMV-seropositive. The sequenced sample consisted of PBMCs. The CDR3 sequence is CASRPQGTTNEKLFF. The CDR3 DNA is TGCGCCAGCAGGCCACAGGGAACAACTAATGAAAAACTGTTTTTT.